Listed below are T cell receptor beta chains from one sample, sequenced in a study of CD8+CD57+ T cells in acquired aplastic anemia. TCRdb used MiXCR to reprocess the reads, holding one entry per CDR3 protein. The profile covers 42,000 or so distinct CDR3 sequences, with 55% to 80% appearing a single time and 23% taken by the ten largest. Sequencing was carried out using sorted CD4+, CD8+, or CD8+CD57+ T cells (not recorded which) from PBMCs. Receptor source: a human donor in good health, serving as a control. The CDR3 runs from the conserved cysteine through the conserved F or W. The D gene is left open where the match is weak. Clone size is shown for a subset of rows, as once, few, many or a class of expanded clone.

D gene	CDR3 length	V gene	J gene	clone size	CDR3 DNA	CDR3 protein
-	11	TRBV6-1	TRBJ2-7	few	TGTGCCAGCAGTGAATCATTGGAGCAGTACTTC	CASSESLEQYF
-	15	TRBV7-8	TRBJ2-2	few	TGTGCCAGCAGATTTAACACAGGGAACACCGGGGAGCTGTTTTTT	CASRFNTGNTGELFF
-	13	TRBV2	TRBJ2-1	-	TGTGCCAGCACCTCGGGGCCTAGCCATGAGCAGTTCTTC	CASTSGPSHEQFF
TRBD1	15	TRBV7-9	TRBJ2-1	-	TGTGCCAGCAGCTTAGCCGACAGGGGGCAGAATGAGCAGTTCTTC	CASSLADRGQNEQFF
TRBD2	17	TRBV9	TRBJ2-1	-	TGTGCCAGCAGCGTAGGCGGGGTAGCGGGGTGGGTAGCTGTGCAGTTCTTC	CASSVGGVAGWVAVQFF
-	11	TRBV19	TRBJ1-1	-	TGTGCCAGTAACGTGGGGCTGGAAGCTTTCTTT	CASNVGLEAFF
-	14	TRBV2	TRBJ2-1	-	TGTGCCAGCCGACTGGGTTTGCGGGACAATGAGCAGTTCTTC	CASRLGLRDNEQFF
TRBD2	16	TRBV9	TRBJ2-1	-	TGTGCCAGCAGCTCAGCGGGGGGGGCGACCTACAATGAGCAGTTCTTC	CASSSAGGATYNEQFF
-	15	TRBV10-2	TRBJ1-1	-	TGCGCCTGCAGTGCGCCGGGACGGCTGAACACTGAAGCTTTCTTT	CACSAPGRLNTEAFF
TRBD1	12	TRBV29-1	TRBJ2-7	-	TGCAGCGTCGGGACAGGAGTCTACGAGCAGTACTTC	CSVGTGVYEQYF
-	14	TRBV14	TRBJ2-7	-	TGTGCCAGCAGCCTTCACAGGGAGCGGTACGAGCAGTACTTC	CASSLHRERYEQYF
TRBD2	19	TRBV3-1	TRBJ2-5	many	TGTGCCAGCAGCCAACCGACTAGCGGGTTGAGTTGGGGACAAGAGACCCAGTACTTC	CASSQPTSGLSWGQETQYF
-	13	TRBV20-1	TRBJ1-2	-	TGCAGTGCTAGAGACAGCGTCGGTGATGGCTACACCTTC	CSARDSVGDGYTF
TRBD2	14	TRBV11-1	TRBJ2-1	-	TGTGCCAGTCAACGGACTAGCGGGGGCGATGAGCAGTTCTTC	CASQRTSGGDEQFF
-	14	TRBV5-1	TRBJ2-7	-	TGCGCCAGCAGCTCTTCGACGGTTACCTACGAGCAGTACTTC	CASSSSTVTYEQYF
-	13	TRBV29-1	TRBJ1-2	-	TGCAGCGTTGAAGAGGGGCCCTGGACGGGCTACACCTTC	CSVEEGPWTGYTF
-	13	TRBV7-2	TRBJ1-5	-	TGTGCCAGCAGCTTAGGGAGAAATCAGCCCCAGCATTTT	CASSLGRNQPQHF
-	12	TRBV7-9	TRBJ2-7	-	TGCGCCAGCAGCTCGGAGGTCTACGAGCAGTACTTC	CASSSEVYEQYF
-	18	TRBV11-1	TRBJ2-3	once	TGTGCCAGCAGCTTGGAGAACCGGGGGGCGGACACCACAGATACGCAGTATTTT	CASSLENRGADTTDTQYF
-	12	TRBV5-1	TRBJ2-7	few	TGCGCCAGCAGCCCACAGGGCTACGAGCAGTACTTC	CASSPQGYEQYF
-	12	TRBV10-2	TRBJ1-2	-	TGCGCCAGCACCGGGACGGAATATGGCTACACCTTC	CASTGTEYGYTF
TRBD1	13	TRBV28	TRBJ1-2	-	TGTGCCAGCAGTGTGACAGGGTTGTATGGCTACACCTTC	CASSVTGLYGYTF
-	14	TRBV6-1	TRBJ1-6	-	TGTGCCAGCAGTACAGGAACTCCTAATTCACCCCTCCACTTT	CASSTGTPNSPLHF
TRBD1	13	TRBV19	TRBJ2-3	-	TGTGCCAGCAGGGACAGCCCGGCAGATACGCAGTATTTT	CASRDSPADTQYF
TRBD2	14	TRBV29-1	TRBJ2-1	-	TGCAGCGCCAAAGACAGTGGGGGGGTGGATGAGCAGTTCTTC	CSAKDSGGVDEQFF
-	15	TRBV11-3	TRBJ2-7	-	TGTGCCAGCAGCTTAGGGGCACCCAGCTCCTACGAGCAGTACTTC	CASSLGAPSSYEQYF
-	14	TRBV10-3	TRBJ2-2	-	TGTGCCATCAGTGCCCCCCCGAACACCGGGGAGCTGTTTTTT	CAISAPPNTGELFF
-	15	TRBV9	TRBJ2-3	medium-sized	TGTGCCAGCAGCGTAGAAGGGTTGGGGGGAGATACGCAGTATTTT	CASSVEGLGGDTQYF
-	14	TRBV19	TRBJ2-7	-	TGTGCCAGTAGCCGGCCGGGGATGGTAGACGAGCAGTACTTC	CASSRPGMVDEQYF
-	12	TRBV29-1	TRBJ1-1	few	TGCAGCGTTGTGGGTGATAGCACTGAAGCTTTCTTT	CSVVGDSTEAFF
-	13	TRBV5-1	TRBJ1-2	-	TGCGCCAGCAGCTTTCCCCTGGGCAATGGCTACACCTTC	CASSFPLGNGYTF